Shown below are 32 T cell receptor beta chains from a single sample sequenced in a study of cytomegalovirus exposure and HLA in healthy donors. The PCR had 60 Vbeta and 13 Jbeta primers. The table came from immunoSEQ multiplex PCR; TCRdb's copy has only in-frame clones and leaves some out. This table holds about 120,000 clones, roughly 80% found once. Sequencing used PBMCs. These receptors were taken from a man aged 45-60 years in good health and CMV-seronegative.

This sequence joins TRBV5-1 and TRBJ2-7; the D gene is possibly TRBD2 (6 bases). CDR1 and CDR2 from the germline V gene are SGHRS and YFSETQ. The germline V and J ends were trimmed by 2 bases and 6 bases, with 9 bases remaining between them. The CDR3 covers 12 residues. The CDR3 region has the DNA TGCGCCAGCAGCTTACGGGGGAGCGAGCAGTACTTC. This encodes CASSLRGSEQYF.

The gene calls are TRBV9 and TRBJ1-4; the D gene is possibly TRBD1 (6 bases). V lost 3 bases and J 6 bases, leaving 12 bases between the germline ends. This CDR3 spans 14 amino acids. Per germline, CDR1 SGDLS and CDR2 YYNGEE. The CDR3 DNA sequence: TGTGCCAGCAGCGCACAGGGTCTGGATGAAAAACTGTTTTTT. It translates to CASSAQGLDEKLFF.

This chain links TRBV27 with TRBJ2-1; 8 nucleotides align to TRBD1. The germline V gene encodes CDR1 MNHEY and CDR2 SMNVEV (reference sequence). V gave up 5 bases and J gave up 14 bases; unmatched junction bases: 5. The CDR3 covers 11 residues. The CDR3 loop is CASSAGGYEFF. The CDR3 coding sequence is TGTGCCAGCAGTGCAGGGGGCTACGAGTTCTTC.

This clone was recorded only once. The V and J genes are TRBV27 and TRBJ1-1, with D unresolved. This CDR3 is 14 amino acids long. The germline CDR1 and CDR2 sequences are MNHEY and SMNVEV (reference sequence). Trimming removed 5 bases at V and 4 bases at J, with 14 bases between. In DNA form, the CDR3 reads TGTGCCAGCAGTCCCCTGGCAGCGGCCACTGAAGCTTTCTTT. Translated, it gives CASSPLAAATEAFF.

CDR3 DNA sequence: TGTGCCAGCAGGCCGACTAGCGGGGGGGAGGAGACCCAGTACTTC. This encodes CASRPTSGGEETQYF. The chain has TRBV7-2 and TRBJ2-5; 14 bases agree with TRBD2. The CDR3 consists of 15 residues. The germline CDR1 and CDR2 sequences are SGHTA and FQGNSA. Unmatched junction bases numbered 5, after V lost 6 bases and J lost 5 bases.

The chain joins TRBV7-2 to TRBJ2-3; 10 nucleotides line up with TRBD2. The V segment lost 3 bases and the J segment 7 bases; nucleotides outside the gene matches: 16. Germline V gene sequence: CDR1 SGHTA, CDR2 FQGNSA. The CDR3 covers 18 residues. The CDR3 region has the DNA TGTGCCAGCAGCTTCTCCCCCCAGGCTAGCGGGAGTCCCAATACGCAGTATTTT. Its protein product is CASSFSPQASGSPNTQYF.

V gene TRBV28 combines with J gene TRBJ2-7; no definite D call. The CDR3 has 15 amino acids. Germline assignment: CDR1 MDHEN and CDR2 SYDVKM. V was cut by 5 bases and J by 3 bases, with 17 bases left in between. CDR3 bases: TGTGCCAGCAGTCCTACCAGAGCAGGTCGCTACGAGCAGTACTTC. Amino acids: CASSPTRAGRYEQYF.

The chain employs TRBV7-2 and TRBJ1-5; 9 bases are a match to TRBD1. Looked up from germline, CDR1 is SGHTA and CDR2 is FQGNSA. The CDR3 runs to 15 residues. V shed 3 bases, J shed 5 bases, and the junction held 5 bases outside the gene matches. CDR3 in amino acids: CASSFTGGAHQPQHF. CDR3 bases: TGTGCCAGCAGCTTTACAGGGGGCGCGCATCAGCCCCAGCATTTT.

The chain recombines TRBV5-6 with TRBJ2-7, with D possibly TRBD2 on 6 matching bases. The germline CDR1 and CDR2 sequences are SGHDT and YYEEEE. The germline V and J ends were trimmed by 3 bases and 0 bases, with 13 bases remaining between them. CDR3 size: 15 residues. CDR3 DNA: TGTGCCAGCAGCTATAGCGGATCTGACTCCTACGAGCAGTACTTC. Translation: CASSYSGSDSYEQYF.

The chain employs TRBV5-1 and TRBJ2-1; D uncertain. CDR1 SGHRS and CDR2 YFSETQ come from the germline V gene. The CDR3 has 12 amino acids. Trimming shortened V by 1 base and J by 8 bases, and 7 bases separated the two germline ends. The CDR3 loop is CASSLFEYEQFF. The CDR3 DNA is TGCGCCAGCAGCTTGTTTGAGTATGAGCAGTTCTTC.

This rearrangement joins TRBV12-5 to TRBJ2-3; the D is unclear. The germline V gene has CDR1 LGHNT and CDR2 FRNRAP. This CDR3 has 11 amino acids. The V and J ends lost 3 bases and 6 bases respectively, with 4 bases between them. CDR3 bases: TGTGCTAGTGGTTTCGGTGATACGCAGTATTTT. This gives the protein CASGFGDTQYF.

This clone has just a few counts. Here the CDR3 DNA reads TGTGCCAGCTCCCCCACAGGGACAGGGAGAGCTCAGCCCCAGCATTTT. This translates into CASSPTGTGRAQPQHF. This chain joins TRBV18 and TRBJ1-5; 9 bases fit TRBD1. The J segment lost 6 bases and the V segment lost 6 bases, leaving 12 bases of the junction unmatched. The CDR3 contains 16 residues. The germline gives CDR1 KGHSH, CDR2 LQKENI.

This clone was seen just once. V and J are TRBV7-6 and TRBJ1-3, with 9 bases fitting TRBD1. CDR3 length: 17 amino acids. Germline V CDR1 and CDR2: SGHVS, FNYEAQ. V shed 2 bases and J 4 bases; nucleotides not matched to a gene: 9. CDR3 sequence (DNA): TGTGCCAGCAGCTTAAGGACAGGGGATTGGAGAGGAAACACCATATATTTT. It is translated as CASSLRTGDWRGNTIYF.

The chain employs TRBV6-1 and TRBJ2-5; 8 bases map to TRBD2. Trimming took 6 bases from V and 4 from J; bases not matched to a gene: 7. CDR1 MNHNS and CDR2 SASEGT come from the germline V gene. The CDR3 length is 14 residues. CDR3 residues: CASRVARGGETQYF. The CDR3 DNA sequence: TGTGCCAGCAGAGTAGCCCGGGGGGGAGAGACCCAGTACTTC.

The rearrangement links TRBV5-6 to TRBJ2-1; perhaps TRBD1 as D (6 bases). Deletions cut 0 bases from V and 7 bases from J, with 14 bases between. Germline V gene data show CDR1 as SGHDT and CDR2 as YYEEEE. The CDR3 is made up of 15 amino acids. CDR3 DNA sequence: TGTGCCAGCAGCTTGGGGGACACCTCCAGGAATGAGCAGTTCTTC. Encoded protein: CASSLGDTSRNEQFF.

DNA of the CDR3: TGTGCCAGCAGGCCGGTAGTCCAGGTGAACACTGAAGCTTTCTTT. Translated, it gives CASRPVVQVNTEAFF. This chain uses TRBV6-1 with TRBJ1-1; no clear D gene. This CDR3 is built from 15 residues. V was shortened by 6 bases and J by 0 bases, with 14 bases between the two germline ends. From germline, CDR1 is MNHNS and CDR2 SASEGT.

The genes are TRBV28 and TRBJ2-7, with a tentative D call TRBD2 (7 bases). Germline V gives CDR1 MDHEN, CDR2 SYDVKM. Trimming took 5 bases from V and 1 from J, leaving 15 bases between them. This CDR3 is 15 amino acids long. As DNA, the CDR3 is TGTGCCAGCAGTACCTCCGGGGGGCGTTCCTACGAGCAGTACTTC. Its translation is CASSTSGGRSYEQYF.

The chain carries TRBV7-3 and TRBJ2-2; 8 bases fit TRBD2. CDR1 and CDR2 from the germline V gene are SGHTA and FQGTGA. This CDR3 region has 16 residues. With V trimmed by 5 bases and J by 0 bases, 5 bases remained unmatched. For the CDR3, the DNA is TGTGCCAGCAGCGCATTAGCGGGGTCGAACACCGGGGAGCTGTTTTTT. Translating it yields CASSALAGSNTGELFF.

The gene calls are TRBV19 and TRBJ2-5; TRBD2 matches at 10 bases. The DNA matches TRBJ2-7 better at its end, which makes the J call doubtful. This CDR3 spans 17 amino acids. The germline gives CDR1 LNHDA, CDR2 SQIVND (reference sequence). The CDR3 DNA is TGTGCCAGTAGTCCGATTCAACTAGCGGGGTCTACCTACGAGCAGTACTTC. It codes for CASSPIQLAGSTYEQYF.

The J gene is TRBJ1-1, the V gene TRBV4-2; a weak D match, TRBD1 (5 bases). The germline V and J ends were trimmed by 0 bases and 3 bases, with 17 bases remaining between them. CDR3 length equals 17 residues. In germline, CDR1 is LGHNA, CDR2 YNFKEQ. The CDR3 DNA sequence: TGTGCCAGCAGCCAAGACGGGGCCGGCGGGAGGGACACTGAAGCTTTCTTT. Translation gives CASSQDGAGGRDTEAFF.

The gene calls are TRBV4-2 and TRBJ2-3; D remains unclear. The germline V gene encodes CDR1 LGHNA and CDR2 YNFKEQ. Trimming removed 0 bases at V and 0 bases at J, with 4 bases between. The CDR3 contains 14 residues. DNA of the CDR3: TGTGCCAGCAGCCAAGAGAGCAGCACAGATACGCAGTATTTT. The encoded protein is CASSQESSTDTQYF.

The chain has TRBV19 and TRBJ1-1; maybe TRBD1 (5 bases). CDR3 length: 14 amino acids. Germline values: CDR1 LNHDA, CDR2 SQIVND (reference sequence). V gave up 7 bases and J gave up 5 bases, with 17 bases separating them. CDR3: CASTADRDLTEAFF. In DNA, the CDR3 is TGTGCCAGTACCGCCGACAGAGATCTAACTGAAGCTTTCTTT.

This rearrangement joins TRBV28 to TRBJ2-6; TRBD1 agrees at 9 bases. This CDR3 comprises 16 residues. Germline V gives CDR1 MDHEN, CDR2 SYDVKM. Trimming removed 6 bases from V and 3 bases from J; junction bases left unmatched: 6. The CDR3 region is CASRTQGAGGANVLTF. CDR3 DNA sequence: TGTGCCAGCAGGACACAGGGGGCGGGTGGGGCCAACGTCCTGACTTTC.

This clone was recorded a few times. The V call is TRBV6-5, the J call TRBJ1-1; TRBD1 is a possible D gene (6 bases). V lost 6 bases, J lost 1 base, and 15 bases lay in between. Germline V gene data show CDR1 as MNHEY and CDR2 as SVGAGI. CDR3 length: 15 amino acids. The CDR3 coding sequence is TGTGCCAGCAGAGGCCGACAGGATCAGAACACTGAAGCTTTCTTT. Its translation is CASRGRQDQNTEAFF.

This chain uses TRBV9 with TRBJ1-6; no firm D call. With 4 bases removed from V and 8 bases from J, the gap between germline ends came to 7 bases. Looked up from germline, CDR1 is SGDLS and CDR2 is YYNGEE. The CDR3 sequence is 12 residues long. The CDR3 DNA sequence: TGTGCCAGCAGCCCATCAGATTCACCCCTCCACTTT. Its translation: CASSPSDSPLHF. The full variable domain, with the rest looked up from reference TRBV9 and TRBJ1-6, is DSGVTQTPKHLITATGQRVTLRCSPRSGDLSVYWYQQSLDQGLQFLIQYYNGEERAKGNILERFSAQQFPDLHSELNLSSLELGDSALYFCASSPSDSPLHFGNGTRLTVT.

This chain connects TRBV28 to TRBJ2-1, with 7 bases that match TRBD2. J gave up 2 bases and V 6 bases, and 4 bases lay outside the gene matches. The CDR3 totals 14 residues. Looked up from germline, CDR1 is MDHEN and CDR2 is SYDVKM. This CDR3 reads CASSEGTTYNEQFF. In DNA, the CDR3 is TGTGCCAGCAGCGAGGGGACTACCTACAATGAGCAGTTCTTC. Full variable domain (missing parts from reference TRBV28 and TRBJ2-1): DVKVTQSSRYLVKRTGEKVFLECVQDMDHENMFWYRQDPGLGLRLIYFSYDVKMKEKGDIPEGYSVSREKKERFSLILESASTNQTSMYLCASSEGTTYNEQFFGPGTRLTVL.

The chain links TRBV19 to TRBJ1-5; D uncertain. Trimming pared 1 base from V and 2 bases from J, leaving 9 bases between. The CDR3 length is 15 residues. CDR1 LNHDA and CDR2 SQIVND come from the germline V gene (reference sequence). The CDR3 bases are TGTGCCAGTAGTATAGCTCGGGGAGGCAATCAGCCCCAGCATTTT. Amino acid sequence: CASSIARGGNQPQHF.

CDR3 sequence: CASSLGGQLAKNIQYF. In nucleotides, the CDR3 is TGTGCCAGCAGCTTAGGGGGACAACTAGCCAAAAACATTCAGTACTTC. The chain uses TRBV7-9 and TRBJ2-4, with D possibly matching TRBD1 (6 bases). Germline CDR1 reads SEHNR; CDR2 reads FQNEAQ (reference sequence). V was shortened by 1 base and J by 0 bases, with 10 bases between the two germline ends. The CDR3 runs to 16 residues.

The chain combines TRBV7-2 with TRBJ1-5; D may be TRBD1 (6 bases). In germline, CDR1 is SGHTA, CDR2 FQGNSA. The V gene lost 5 bases and the J gene lost 4 bases, with 15 bases spanning the gap. CDR3 length: 15 residues. As DNA, the CDR3 is TGTGCCAGCAGCCTCGAGACAGGAAATAATCAGCCCCAGCATTTT. Residues: CASSLETGNNQPQHF.

The J gene is TRBJ1-5, the V gene TRBV19, with 7 positions matching TRBD1. The germline CDR1 and CDR2 sequences are LNHDA and SQIVND (reference sequence). This CDR3 is built from 15 residues. J gave up 0 bases and V 9 bases, and 8 bases lay outside the gene matches. CDR3 bases: TGTGCCAGCGAAGGGGGCGTCCATAGCAATCAGCCCCAGCATTTT. This sequence encodes CASEGGVHSNQPQHF.

This rearrangement joins TRBV6-4 to TRBJ1-3, with D possibly matching TRBD1 (6 bases). Trimming pared 6 bases from V and 4 bases from J, leaving 13 bases between. Germline V gene sequence: CDR1 MRHNA, CDR2 SNTAGT. The length of the CDR3 is 14 residues. The CDR3 loop reads CASSGRGDGNTIYF. CDR3 sequence (DNA): TGTGCCAGCAGCGGCAGGGGAGACGGAAACACCATATATTTT.

The chain employs TRBV25-1 and TRBJ1-1, with D tentatively TRBD1 (6 bases). CDR1 and CDR2 (germline): MGHDK, SYGVNS. Trimming removed 4 bases at V and 8 bases at J, with 14 bases between. The CDR3 is made up of 13 amino acids. The DNA for the CDR3 is TGTGCCAGCAGTGGAGACAGGTTGGCGGAAGCTTTCTTT. Translation gives CASSGDRLAEAFF. Complete variable domain (other parts from reference TRBV25-1 and TRBJ1-1): EADIYQTPRYLVIGTGKKITLECSQTMGHDKMYWYQQDPGMELHLIHYSYGVNSTEKGDLSSESTVSRIRTEHFPLTLESARPSHTSQYLCASSGDRLAEAFFGQGTRLTVV.